This T cell receptor (beta chain) came from a study of T cell repertoires in cytomegalovirus infection. Across the whole study: From public TCR beta signatures came an indication of both CMV infection and matching HLA type.

Study findings and constraints: Accumulated public TCR beta family frequency recognized individuals carrying CMV together with the relevant HLA.

To note about this clonotype: Antigen: not known.

TCRdb re-derived calls from the reads in MiXCR, one entry per CDR3 protein. The table records about 830,000 distinct CDR3 sequences, 30% to 35% of them present only once. V gave up 3 bases and J gave up 4 bases; unmatched junction bases: 3. The germline V gene has CDR1 ENHRY and CDR2 SYGVKD. The CDR3 covers 15 residues. Here the sequenced sample was cultured CD8+ T cells from PBMCs, taken from culture after CMV antigen stimulation. The rearrangement joins TRBV10-3 to TRBJ2-4, with 10 bases lining up with TRBD1. The receptor comes from a human donor in good health (CMV status not recorded). Some clones in this sample may be carry-over from other donors' samples. CDR3 amino acids: CAISDPGQGKNIQYF. The CDR3 nucleotides read TGTGCCATCAGTGACCCGGGACAGGGGAAAAACATTCAGTACTTC.